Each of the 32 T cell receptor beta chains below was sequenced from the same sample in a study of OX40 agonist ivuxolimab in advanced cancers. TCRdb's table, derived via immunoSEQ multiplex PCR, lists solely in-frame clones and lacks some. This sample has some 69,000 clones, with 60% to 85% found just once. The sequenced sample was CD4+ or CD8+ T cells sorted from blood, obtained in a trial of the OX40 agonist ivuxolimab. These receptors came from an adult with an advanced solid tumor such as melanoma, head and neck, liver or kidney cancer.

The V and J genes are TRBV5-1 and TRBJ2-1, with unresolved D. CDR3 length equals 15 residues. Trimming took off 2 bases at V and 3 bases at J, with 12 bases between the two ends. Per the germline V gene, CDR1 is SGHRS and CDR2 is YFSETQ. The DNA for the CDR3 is TGCGCCAGCAGCTTTACTGTCAGCCTCTACAATGAGCAGTTCTTC. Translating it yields CASSFTVSLYNEQFF.

CDR3 sequence (DNA): TGTGCCAGCAGCCAAGATCGGGGGGGTGGCTACACCTTC. Translated: CASSQDRGGGYTF. V usage is TRBV14 and J usage is TRBJ1-2; D may be TRBD1 (5 bases). The V gene's germline CDR1 is SGHDN and CDR2 FVKESK. The CDR3 has 13 amino acids. The V end was cut by 0 bases, the J end by 7 bases, with 9 bases between.

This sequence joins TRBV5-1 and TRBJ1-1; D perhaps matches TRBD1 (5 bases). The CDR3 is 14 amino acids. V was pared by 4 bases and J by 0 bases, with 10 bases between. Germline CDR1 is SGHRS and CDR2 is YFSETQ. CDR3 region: CASSGGTLNTEAFF. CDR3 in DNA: TGCGCCAGCAGCGGTGGGACTCTGAACACTGAAGCTTTCTTT.

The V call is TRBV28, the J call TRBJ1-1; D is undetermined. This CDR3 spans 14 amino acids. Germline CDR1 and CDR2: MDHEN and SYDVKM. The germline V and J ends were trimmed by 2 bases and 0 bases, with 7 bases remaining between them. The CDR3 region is CASSLRQMNTEAFF. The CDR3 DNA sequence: TGTGCCAGCAGTTTACGGCAGATGAACACTGAAGCTTTCTTT.

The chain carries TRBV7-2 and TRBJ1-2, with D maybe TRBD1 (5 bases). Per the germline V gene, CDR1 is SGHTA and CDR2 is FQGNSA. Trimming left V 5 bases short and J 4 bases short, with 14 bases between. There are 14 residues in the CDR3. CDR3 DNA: TGTGCCAGCAGCCAAGGGGTTGGCAGCTATGGCTACACCTTC. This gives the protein CASSQGVGSYGYTF.

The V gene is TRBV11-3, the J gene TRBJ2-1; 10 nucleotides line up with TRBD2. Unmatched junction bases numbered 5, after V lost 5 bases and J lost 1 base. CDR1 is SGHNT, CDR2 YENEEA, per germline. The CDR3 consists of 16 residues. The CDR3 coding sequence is TGTGCCAGCAGCCCAAGGACTAGCGGATCCTACAATGAGCAGTTCTTC. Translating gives CASSPRTSGSYNEQFF. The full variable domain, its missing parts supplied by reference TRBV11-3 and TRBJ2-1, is EAGVVQSPRYKIIEKKQPVAFWCNPISGHNTLYWYLQNLGQGPELLIRYENEEAVDDSQLPKDRFSAERLKGVDSTLKIQPAELGDSAVYLCASSPRTSGSYNEQFFGPGTRLTVL.

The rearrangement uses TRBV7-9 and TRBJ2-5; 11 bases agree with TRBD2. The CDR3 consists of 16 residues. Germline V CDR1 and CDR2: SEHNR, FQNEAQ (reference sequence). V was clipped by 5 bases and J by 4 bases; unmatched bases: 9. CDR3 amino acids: CASSPRGLAVGETQYF. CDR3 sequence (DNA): TGTGCCAGCAGCCCAAGGGGACTAGCGGTCGGAGAGACCCAGTACTTC.

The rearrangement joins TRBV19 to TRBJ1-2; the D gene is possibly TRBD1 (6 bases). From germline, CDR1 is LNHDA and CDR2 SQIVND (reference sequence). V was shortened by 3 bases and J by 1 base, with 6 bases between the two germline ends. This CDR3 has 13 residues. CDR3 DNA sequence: TGTGCCAGTAGTATGGGACATAACTATGGCTACACCTTC. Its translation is CASSMGHNYGYTF.

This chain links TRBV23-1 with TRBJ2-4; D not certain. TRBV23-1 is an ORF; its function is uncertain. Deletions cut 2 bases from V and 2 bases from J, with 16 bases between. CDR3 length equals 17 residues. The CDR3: CASSQPHRTFPKNIQYF. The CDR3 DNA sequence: TGCGCCAGCAGTCAACCGCACCGGACGTTCCCCAAAAACATTCAGTACTTC.

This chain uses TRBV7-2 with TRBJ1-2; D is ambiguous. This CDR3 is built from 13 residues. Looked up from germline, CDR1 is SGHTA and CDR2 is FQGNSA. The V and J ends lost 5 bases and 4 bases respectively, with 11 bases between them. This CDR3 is CASSTTGFYGYTF. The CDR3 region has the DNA TGTGCCAGCAGCACGACGGGGTTCTATGGCTACACCTTC.

The CDR3: CASSSGTGGSSAGNTIYF. CDR3 nucleotide sequence: TGTGCCAGCAGCTCCGGGACAGGGGGATCATCCGCTGGAAACACCATATATTTT. V gene TRBV7-9 combines with J gene TRBJ1-3; 11 bases match TRBD1. The ends lost 4 bases at V and 2 bases at J; junction bases unmatched: 10. The CDR3 length is 18 residues. The germline gives CDR1 SEHNR, CDR2 FQNEAQ (reference sequence).

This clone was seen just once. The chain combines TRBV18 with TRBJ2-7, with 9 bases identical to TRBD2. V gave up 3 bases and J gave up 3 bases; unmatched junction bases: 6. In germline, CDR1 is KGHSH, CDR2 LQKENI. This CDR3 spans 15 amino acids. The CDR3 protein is CASSPTAGGFYEQYF. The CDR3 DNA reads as TGTGCCAGCTCACCCACTGCGGGAGGGTTCTACGAGCAGTACTTC.

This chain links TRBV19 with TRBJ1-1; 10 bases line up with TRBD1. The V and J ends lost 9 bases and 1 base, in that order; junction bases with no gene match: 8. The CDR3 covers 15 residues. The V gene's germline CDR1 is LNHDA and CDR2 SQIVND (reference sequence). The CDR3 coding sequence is TGTGCCAGCTTCGGACAGGGGGAAAGGAACACTGAAGCTTTCTTT. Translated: CASFGQGERNTEAFF. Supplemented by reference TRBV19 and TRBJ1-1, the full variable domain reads DGGITQSPKYLFRKEGQNVTLSCEQNLNHDAMYWYRQDPGQGLRLIYYSQIVNDFQKGDIAEGYSVSREKKESFPLTVTSAQKNPTAFYLCASFGQGERNTEAFFGQGTRLTVV.

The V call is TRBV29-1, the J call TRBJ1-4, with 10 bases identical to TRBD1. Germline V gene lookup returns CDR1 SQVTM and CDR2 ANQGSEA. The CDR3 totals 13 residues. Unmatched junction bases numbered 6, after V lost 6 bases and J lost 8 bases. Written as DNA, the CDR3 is TGCAGCGTGAAGACAGGGGGCAGGGAAAAACTGTTTTTT. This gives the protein CSVKTGGREKLFF.

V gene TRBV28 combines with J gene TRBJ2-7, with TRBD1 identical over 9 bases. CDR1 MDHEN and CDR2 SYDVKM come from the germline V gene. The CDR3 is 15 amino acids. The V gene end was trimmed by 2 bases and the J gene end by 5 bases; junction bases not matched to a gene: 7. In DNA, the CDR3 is TGTGCCAGCAGTTTAAGGGGACAGGGAGGAGACGAGCAGTACTTC. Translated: CASSLRGQGGDEQYF.

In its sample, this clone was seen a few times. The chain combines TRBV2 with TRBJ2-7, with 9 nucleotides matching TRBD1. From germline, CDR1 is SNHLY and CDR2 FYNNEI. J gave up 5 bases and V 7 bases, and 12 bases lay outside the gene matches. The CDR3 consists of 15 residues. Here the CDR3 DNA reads TGTGCCAGCAAGAAACTCGGACAGGGGTTCGACGAGCAGTACTTC. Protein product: CASKKLGQGFDEQYF.

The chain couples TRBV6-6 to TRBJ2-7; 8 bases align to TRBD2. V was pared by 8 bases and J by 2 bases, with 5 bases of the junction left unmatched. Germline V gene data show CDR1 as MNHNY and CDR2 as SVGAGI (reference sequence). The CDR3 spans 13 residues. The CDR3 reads CASSREGAYEQYF. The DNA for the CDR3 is TGTGCCAGCTCCCGGGAGGGCGCCTACGAGCAGTACTTC.

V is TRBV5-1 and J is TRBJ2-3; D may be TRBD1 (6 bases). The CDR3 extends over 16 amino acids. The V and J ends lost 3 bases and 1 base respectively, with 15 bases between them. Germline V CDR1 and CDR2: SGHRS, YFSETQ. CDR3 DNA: TGCGCCAGCAGCTGGGCTGGGGGCTCGCGCACAGATACGCAGTATTTT. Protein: CASSWAGGSRTDTQYF.

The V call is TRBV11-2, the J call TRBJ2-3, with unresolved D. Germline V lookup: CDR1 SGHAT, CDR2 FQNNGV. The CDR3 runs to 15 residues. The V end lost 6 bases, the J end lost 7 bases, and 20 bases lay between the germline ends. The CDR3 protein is CASSHPSPGGNTQYF. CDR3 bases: TGTGCCAGCAGTCACCCAAGTCCGGGTGGAAATACGCAGTATTTT.

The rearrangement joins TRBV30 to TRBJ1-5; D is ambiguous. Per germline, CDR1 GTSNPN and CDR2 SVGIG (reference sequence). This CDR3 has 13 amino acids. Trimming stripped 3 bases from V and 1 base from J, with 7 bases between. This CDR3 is CAWRAGSNQPQHF. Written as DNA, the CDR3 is TGTGCCTGGAGGGCGGGAAGCAATCAGCCCCAGCATTTT.

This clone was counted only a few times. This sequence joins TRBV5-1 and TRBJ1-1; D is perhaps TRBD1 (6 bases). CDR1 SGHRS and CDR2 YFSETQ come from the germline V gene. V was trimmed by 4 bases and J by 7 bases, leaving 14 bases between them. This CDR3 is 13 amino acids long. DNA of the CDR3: TGCGCCAGCAGCACAGGGCGAGGAGATGAAGCTTTCTTT. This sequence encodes CASSTGRGDEAFF.

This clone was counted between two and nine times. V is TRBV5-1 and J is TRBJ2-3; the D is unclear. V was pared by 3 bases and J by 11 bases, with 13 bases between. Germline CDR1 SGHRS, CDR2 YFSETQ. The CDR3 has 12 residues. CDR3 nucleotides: TGCGCCAGCAGCTCCGAAACCCCGAAGCAGTATTTT. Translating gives CASSSETPKQYF.

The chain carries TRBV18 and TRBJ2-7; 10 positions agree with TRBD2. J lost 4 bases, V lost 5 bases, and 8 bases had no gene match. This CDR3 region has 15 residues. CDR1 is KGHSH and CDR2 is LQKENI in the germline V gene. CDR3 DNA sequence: TGTGCCAGCTCATCTCCTAGCGGGGGAGGGTACGAGCAGTACTTC. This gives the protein CASSSPSGGGYEQYF.

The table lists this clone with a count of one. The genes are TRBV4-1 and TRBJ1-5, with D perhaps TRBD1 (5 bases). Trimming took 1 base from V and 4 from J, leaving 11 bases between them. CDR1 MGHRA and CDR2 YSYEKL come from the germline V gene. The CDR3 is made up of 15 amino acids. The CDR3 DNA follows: TGCGCCAGCAGCCAAGGGGGGGGTCGTAATCAGCCCCAGCATTTT. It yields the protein CASSQGGGRNQPQHF.

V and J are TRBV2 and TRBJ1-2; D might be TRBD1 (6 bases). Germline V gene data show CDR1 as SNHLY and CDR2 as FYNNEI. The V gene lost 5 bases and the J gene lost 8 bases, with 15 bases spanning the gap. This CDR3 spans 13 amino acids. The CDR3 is CASSIQGWGGYTF. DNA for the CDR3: TGTGCCAGCAGTATACAGGGATGGGGAGGCTACACCTTC.

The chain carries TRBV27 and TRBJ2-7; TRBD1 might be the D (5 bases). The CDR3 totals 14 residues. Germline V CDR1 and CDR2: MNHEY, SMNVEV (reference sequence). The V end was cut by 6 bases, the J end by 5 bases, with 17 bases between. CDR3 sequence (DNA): TGTGCCAGCAGAACCAACAGGAAAGGGGACGAGCAGTACTTC. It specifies CASRTNRKGDEQYF.

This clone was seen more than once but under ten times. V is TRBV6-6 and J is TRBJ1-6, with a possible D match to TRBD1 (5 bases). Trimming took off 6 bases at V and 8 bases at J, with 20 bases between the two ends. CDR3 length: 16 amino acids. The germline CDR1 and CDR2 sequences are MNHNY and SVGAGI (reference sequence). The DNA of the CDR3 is TGTGCCAGCAGACTGGAGCAGGGCCTCGCACATTCACCCCTCCACTTT. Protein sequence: CASRLEQGLAHSPLHF.

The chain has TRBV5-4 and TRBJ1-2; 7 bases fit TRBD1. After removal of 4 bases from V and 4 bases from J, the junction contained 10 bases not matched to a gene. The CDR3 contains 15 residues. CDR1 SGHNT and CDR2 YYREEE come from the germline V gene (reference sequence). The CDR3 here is CASSSPGGGLYGYTF. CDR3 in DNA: TGTGCCAGCAGCAGCCCAGGGGGAGGGCTCTATGGCTACACCTTC.

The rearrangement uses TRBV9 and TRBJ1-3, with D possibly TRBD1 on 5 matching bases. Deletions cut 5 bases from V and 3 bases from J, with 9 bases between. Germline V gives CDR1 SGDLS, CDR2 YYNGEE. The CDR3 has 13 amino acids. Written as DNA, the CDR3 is TGTGCCAGCAGGGGGCCCTTTGGAAACACCATATATTTT. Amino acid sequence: CASRGPFGNTIYF.

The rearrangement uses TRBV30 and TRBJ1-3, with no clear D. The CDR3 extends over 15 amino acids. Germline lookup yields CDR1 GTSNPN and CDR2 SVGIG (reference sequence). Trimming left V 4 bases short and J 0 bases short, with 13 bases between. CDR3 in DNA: TGTGCCTGGACTACGACGGTGAGCTCTGGAAACACCATATATTTT. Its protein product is CAWTTTVSSGNTIYF. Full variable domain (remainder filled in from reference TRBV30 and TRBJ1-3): SQTIHQWPATLVQPVGSPLSLECTVEGTSNPNLYWYRQAAGRGLQLLFYSVGIGQISSEVPQNLSASRPQDRQFILSSKKLLLSDSGFYLCAWTTTVSSGNTIYFGEGSWLTVV.

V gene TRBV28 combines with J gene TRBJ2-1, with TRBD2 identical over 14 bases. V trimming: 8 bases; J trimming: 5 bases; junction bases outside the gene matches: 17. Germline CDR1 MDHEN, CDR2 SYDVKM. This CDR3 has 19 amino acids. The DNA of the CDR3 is TGTGCCAGCTTTTCCGGGACTAGCGGGAGTGGGATCGCGAACAATGAGCAGTTCTTC. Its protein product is CASFSGTSGSGIANNEQFF.

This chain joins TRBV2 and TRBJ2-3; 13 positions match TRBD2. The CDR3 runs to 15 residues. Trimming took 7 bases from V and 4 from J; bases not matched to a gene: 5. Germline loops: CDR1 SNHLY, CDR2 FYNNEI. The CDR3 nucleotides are TGTGCCAGCAAGAGGACTAGCGGGGGTCCAGATACGCAGTATTTT. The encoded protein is CASKRTSGGPDTQYF.